Here is one TCR beta chain with its context. What it recognizes is unknown. These data originate in a study of T cell repertoires in cytomegalovirus infection. Study-level background: Indications came from public TCR beta signatures; they pointed to CMV infection and to a matching HLA type.

Germline V gene lookup returns CDR1 SGHRS and CDR2 YFSETQ. The germline V and J ends were trimmed by 0 bases and 10 bases, with 8 bases remaining between them. The length of the CDR3 is 13 residues. Findings and caveats of the study: Cumulative frequency (of public TCR beta family members) identified carriers of CMV plus the relevant HLA. Dominant in the ex vivo response were TCR beta clonotypes restricted by HLA-C and specific for CMV.

TCRdb reprocessed the reads via MiXCR and lists one record per CDR3 protein. The repertoire holds about 400,000 distinct CDR3 sequences, with roughly 20% as singletons. The sequenced sample was PBMCs. This TCR was sampled from a human donor in good health (CMV status not recorded). Some clones in this sample may be carry-over from other donors' samples. The chain employs TRBV5-1 and TRBJ1-6; D is possibly TRBD1 (5 bases). CDR3 DNA: TGCGCCAGCAGCTTGGCGGGGCGATCACCCCTCCACTTT. This sequence encodes CASSLAGRSPLHF.